The 5 T cell receptor beta chains listed next were all sequenced from one sample in a study of blood T cell repertoires in COVID-19. Measured with immunoSEQ multiplex PCR; TCRdb has only the in-frame clones, and not every one. The top ten clones hold about 3.1% of a sample with hundreds of thousands of clones, about 80% of them seen once. The sample taken for sequencing was peripheral blood. The receptors here all came from a woman of 80 years or more with acute or convalescent COVID-19.

This rearrangement joins TRBV27 to TRBJ2-2; 7 nucleotides match TRBD1. Germline V lookup: CDR1 MNHEY, CDR2 SMNVEV (reference sequence). The trim removed 3 bases at V and 4 bases at J, leaving 5 bases unmatched. The CDR3 extends over 15 amino acids. The DNA of the CDR3 is TGTGCCAGCAGTTTTGGGACAGTCGTCACCGGGGAGCTGTTTTTT. Its translation: CASSFGTVVTGELFF.

The chain is built from TRBV15 and TRBJ1-1, with 7 bases lining up with TRBD1. Germline-derived CDR1 and CDR2 are LNHNV and YYDKDF (reference sequence). The CDR3 is 16 residues long. The V gene end was trimmed by 2 bases and the J gene end by 4 bases; junction bases not matched to a gene: 10. The chain's CDR3 is CATSRSQGLSGTEAFF. In nucleotides, the CDR3 is TGTGCCACCAGCAGATCACAGGGGCTTTCAGGCACTGAAGCTTTCTTT.

This clone has just one count. J is TRBJ1-5 and V is TRBV6-2 or TRBV6-3, with D perhaps TRBD1 (5 bases). The CDR3 totals 15 residues. Germline CDR1 and CDR2: MNHEY and SVGEGT. V shed 2 bases and J shed 6 bases, with 14 bases lying between them. DNA for the CDR3: TGTGCCAGCAGTTACGGCGGGGGGAGGGTTCAGCCCCAGCATTTT. It codes for CASSYGGGRVQPQHF.

The rearrangement links TRBV5-4 to TRBJ1-2; 10 nucleotides align to TRBD1. This CDR3 has 15 amino acids. The trim removed 3 bases at V and 4 bases at J, leaving 6 bases unmatched. The germline gives CDR1 SGHNT, CDR2 YYREEE (reference sequence). The CDR3 nucleotides read TGTGCCAGCAGCTCAAGGGACAGGGGTCGCTATGGCTACACCTTC. This translates into CASSSRDRGRYGYTF. Full variable domain (rest looked up from reference TRBV5-4 and TRBJ1-2): ETGVTQSPTHLIKTRGQQVTLRCSSQSGHNTVSWYQQALGQGPQFIFQYYREEENGRGNFPPRFSGLQFPNYSSELNVNALELDDSALYLCASSSRDRGRYGYTFGSGTRLTVV.

This chain links TRBV1 with TRBJ2-4; TRBD2 is the table's D call and was not checked against the DNA. TRBV1 is reported as a pseudogene. CDR3 length: 19 residues. CDR3 bases: TGCACCAGCAGCATGTATACTAGCGGGGGGGCTCGGGCCAAAAACATTCAGTACTTC. Amino acid sequence: CTSSMYTSGGARAKNIQYF.